Below, 24 T cell receptor beta chains from the same sample are listed, as sequenced in a study of shared clonotypes between healthy human individuals. The method was immunoSEQ multiplex PCR; TCRdb's version includes in-frame clones alone and lacks a portion of them. This table has roughly 2,300,000 clones, 80% to 95% appearing once. Material: naive CD4+ T cells from PBMCs. As to subset: CD45RA+ positively selected. The receptors were gathered from a man younger than 35 in good health. Some clones in this sample may be carry-over from other donors' samples.

This rearrangement joins TRBV5-1 to TRBJ2-1; 8 bases fit TRBD2. This CDR3 has 15 amino acids. Unmatched junction bases numbered 6, after V lost 1 base and J lost 6 bases. CDR1 is SGHRS, CDR2 YFSETQ, per germline. CDR3 sequence reads: CASSLPDGGVNEQFF. DNA of the CDR3: TGCGCCAGCAGCTTGCCGGACGGGGGGGTCAATGAGCAGTTCTTC.

The V call is TRBV28, the J call TRBJ1-2; no clear D. The CDR3 consists of 11 residues. The germline V and J ends were trimmed by 5 bases and 4 bases, with 5 bases remaining between them. CDR1 and CDR2 from the germline V gene are MDHEN and SYDVKM. CDR3: CASSATYGYTF. CDR3 coding DNA: TGTGCCAGCAGTGCCACCTATGGCTACACCTTC.

In DNA form, the CDR3 reads TGCGCCAGCAAGGACACCGGGGAGCTGTTTTTT. Translating it yields CASKDTGELFF. The chain links TRBV10-1 to TRBJ2-2, with D hard to call. Germline V CDR1 and CDR2: WNHNN, SYGVQD (reference sequence). V was trimmed by 7 bases and J by 3 bases, leaving 3 bases between them. The CDR3 covers 11 residues.

Only one count was recorded for this clone. This chain uses TRBV7-2 with TRBJ1-1, with D hard to call. V shed 5 bases and J shed 5 bases, with 12 bases lying between them. The length of the CDR3 is 13 residues. Germline V CDR1 and CDR2: SGHTA, FQGNSA. The CDR3 sequence is CASSLDDRTEAFF. DNA of the CDR3: TGTGCCAGCAGCCTGGACGATCGGACTGAAGCTTTCTTT. The whole variable domain, remainder taken from reference TRBV7-2 and TRBJ1-1, is GAGVSQSPSNKVTEKGKDVELRCDPISGHTALYWYRQSLGQGLEFLIYFQGNSAPDKSGLPSDRFSAERTGGSVSTLTIQRTQQEDSAVYLCASSLDDRTEAFFGQGTRLTVV.

V and J are TRBV7-9 and TRBJ1-1; D unresolved. V lost 0 bases and J 6 bases, leaving 5 bases between the germline ends. The CDR3 consists of 12 residues. Germline V gives CDR1 SEHNR, CDR2 FQNEAQ (reference sequence). The CDR3 loop reads CASSLAGSEAFF. DNA of the CDR3: TGTGCCAGCAGCTTAGCGGGCTCTGAAGCTTTCTTT.

The V and J genes are TRBV5-5 and TRBJ1-5; maybe TRBD1 (6 bases). CDR1 is SGHKS and CDR2 is YYEKEE in the germline V gene (reference sequence). The CDR3 is 15 amino acids. V was cut by 4 bases and J by 7 bases, with 18 bases left in between. This CDR3 is CASSKDPGTRQPQHF. The CDR3 DNA sequence: TGTGCCAGCAGCAAAGACCCCGGGACACGGCAGCCCCAGCATTTT.

The rearrangement joins TRBV5-1 to TRBJ2-7, with D maybe TRBD1 (5 bases). Germline V gene data show CDR1 as SGHRS and CDR2 as YFSETQ. This CDR3 spans 15 amino acids. V dropped 0 bases and J dropped 2 bases, with 12 bases sitting between them. DNA of the CDR3: TGCGCCAGCAGCTTGGAGGACACCTCTACCTACGAGCAGTACTTC. Translating gives CASSLEDTSTYEQYF.

Only one count was recorded for this clone. V and J are TRBV15 and TRBJ2-5, with D perhaps TRBD2 (6 bases). V lost 0 bases, J lost 4 bases, and 12 bases lay in between. CDR1 and CDR2 from the germline V gene are LNHNV and YYDKDF (reference sequence). This CDR3 contains 15 residues. CDR3 DNA sequence: TGTGCCACCAGCAGAGATCTGGTGGGGGGAGAGACCCAGTACTTC. As protein: CATSRDLVGGETQYF.

The V and J genes are TRBV4-1 and TRBJ2-7, with D perhaps matching TRBD1 (5 bases). CDR1 is MGHRA and CDR2 is YSYEKL in the germline V gene. V lost 0 bases, J lost 4 bases, and 19 bases lay in between. This CDR3 comprises 17 residues. The CDR3: CASSQDEFAGFSYEQYF. The CDR3, as DNA: TGCGCCAGCAGCCAAGATGAATTTGCAGGGTTCTCGTACGAGCAGTACTTC.

A remark on this clone: The same CDR3 can be traced to other DNA sequences in this sample. The chain has TRBV2 and TRBJ1-2; no definite D call. V shed 4 bases and J shed 2 bases, with 5 bases lying between them. Germline V gene data show CDR1 as SNHLY and CDR2 as FYNNEI. The CDR3 loop spans 12 amino acids. Here the CDR3 reads CASSAGNYGYTF. DNA of the CDR3: TGTGCCAGCAGTGCTGGCAACTATGGCTACACCTTC. The full variable domain, rest sourced from reference TRBV2 and TRBJ1-2, is EPEVTQTPSHQVTQMGQEVILRCVPISNHLYFYWYRQILGQKVEFLVSFYNNEISEKSEIFDDQFSVERPDGSNFTLKIRSTKLEDSAMYFCASSAGNYGYTFGSGTRLTVV.

The chain employs TRBV6-5 and TRBJ2-6, with D uncertain. V shed 6 bases and J shed 3 bases, with 9 bases lying between them. CDR3 length equals 14 residues. The germline V gene has CDR1 MNHEY and CDR2 SVGAGI. The CDR3 is CASSDSHGANVLTF. CDR3 bases: TGTGCCAGCAGCGATTCACATGGGGCCAACGTCCTGACTTTC.

This chain links TRBV30 with TRBJ1-2; tentatively, D is TRBD1 (5 bases). The germline V gene encodes CDR1 GTSNPN and CDR2 SVGIG (reference sequence). The length of the CDR3 is 13 residues. V gave up 0 bases and J gave up 3 bases, with 8 bases separating them. The CDR3 here is CAWSVQVYYGYTF. CDR3 nucleotides: TGTGCCTGGAGTGTACAGGTTTACTATGGCTACACCTTC. The variable domain in full, completed from reference TRBV30 and TRBJ1-2, reads SQTIHQWPATLVQPVGSPLSLECTVEGTSNPNLYWYRQAAGRGLQLLFYSVGIGQISSEVPQNLSASRPQDRQFILSSKKLLLSDSGFYLCAWSVQVYYGYTFGSGTRLTVV.

The chain employs TRBV28 and TRBJ2-6, with 13 bases that match TRBD2. The CDR3 has 19 residues. V was clipped by 1 base and J by 0 bases; unmatched bases: 3. Germline V gene data show CDR1 as MDHEN and CDR2 as SYDVKM. The CDR3 region has the DNA TGTGCCAGCAGTTTATCGACTAGCGGGAGGTTCTCTGGGGCCAACGTCCTGACTTTC. Its protein product is CASSLSTSGRFSGANVLTF.

The chain recombines TRBV28 with TRBJ1-5; 9 bases align to TRBD1. Germline V gene data show CDR1 as MDHEN and CDR2 as SYDVKM. The length of the CDR3 is 13 residues. J was trimmed by 5 bases and V by 9 bases; bases with no gene match: 5. CDR3 sequence: CASLTGGHQPQHF. The DNA of the CDR3 is TGTGCCAGTCTGACAGGGGGGCATCAGCCCCAGCATTTT.

V gene TRBV27 combines with J gene TRBJ2-6, with D possibly being TRBD1 (5 bases). V was pared by 4 bases and J by 0 bases, with 10 bases between. CDR1 MNHEY and CDR2 SMNVEV come from the germline V gene (reference sequence). The CDR3 consists of 16 residues. DNA of the CDR3: TGTGCCAGCAGTTATAACAGGCCCTCTGGGGCCAACGTCCTGACTTTC. Its translation is CASSYNRPSGANVLTF.

V usage is TRBV30 and J usage is TRBJ2-5, with D unclear. From germline, CDR1 is GTSNPN and CDR2 SVGIG (reference sequence). Trimming stripped 5 bases from V and 7 bases from J, with 14 bases between. The CDR3 consists of 12 residues. DNA for the CDR3: TGTGCCTGGGGGCGCCCCGGTCTGACCCAGTACTTC. This codes for CAWGRPGLTQYF.

The V and J genes are TRBV9 and TRBJ2-1; TRBD2 might be the D (5 bases). The CDR3 spans 13 residues. Trimming took 3 bases from V and 4 from J, leaving 8 bases between them. CDR1 is SGDLS and CDR2 is YYNGEE in the germline V gene. For the CDR3, the DNA is TGTGCCAGCAGCGCCGGGATATACAATGAGCAGTTCTTC. It specifies CASSAGIYNEQFF.

The CDR3 nucleotides read TGTGCCAGCAGCTTGACCAAAGGGGATAACTATGGCTACACCTTC. Translating gives CASSLTKGDNYGYTF. The chain recombines TRBV4-2 with TRBJ1-2, with a possible D match to TRBD1 (5 bases). Germline V CDR1 and CDR2: LGHNA, YNFKEQ. The V and J ends lost 5 bases and 1 base respectively, with 14 bases between them. CDR3 length: 15 residues.

V and J are TRBV4-3 and TRBJ1-4; 7 bases are a match to TRBD1. The CDR3 totals 17 residues. Germline V gene sequence: CDR1 LGHNA, CDR2 YSLEER. V dropped 1 base and J dropped 7; count of bases not matched to a gene: 12. CDR3: CASSQGVDATGTEKLFF. In DNA, the CDR3 is TGCGCCAGCAGCCAAGGGGTAGATGCGACAGGGACTGAAAAACTGTTTTTT.

This chain uses TRBV7-2 with TRBJ1-4, with D possibly TRBD1 on 6 matching bases. CDR3 length: 16 amino acids. CDR1 and CDR2 (germline): SGHTA, FQGNSA. The V end was cut by 2 bases, the J end by 5 bases, with 15 bases between. The CDR3 region has the DNA TGTGCCAGCAGCTTAACCGCCACAGGGAACAATGAAAAACTGTTTTTT. Its translation: CASSLTATGNNEKLFF.

V is TRBV2 and J is TRBJ2-3; 14 nucleotides match TRBD2. The junction had 3 bases not matched to a gene; V was cut back by 5 bases and J by 2 bases. The germline gives CDR1 SNHLY, CDR2 FYNNEI. This CDR3 is 16 amino acids long. CDR3 coding DNA: TGTGCCAGCAGTCTGACTAGCGGGAGGGTCACAGATACGCAGTATTTT. Protein product: CASSLTSGRVTDTQYF. Drawing the rest from reference TRBV2 and TRBJ2-3, the complete variable domain is EPEVTQTPSHQVTQMGQEVILRCVPISNHLYFYWYRQILGQKVEFLVSFYNNEISEKSEIFDDQFSVERPDGSNFTLKIRSTKLEDSAMYFCASSLTSGRVTDTQYFGPGTRLTVL.

In its sample, this clone was seen a few times. The chain employs TRBV5-1 and TRBJ1-1; D call uncertain. Trimming pared 4 bases from V and 3 bases from J, leaving 7 bases between. Germline CDR1 and CDR2: SGHRS and YFSETQ. The CDR3 is made up of 12 amino acids. The CDR3 sequence: CASSPKDTEAFF. In DNA, the CDR3 is TGCGCCAGCAGCCCAAAGGACACTGAAGCTTTCTTT.

In this sample, this clone turned up once. At the DNA level, this CDR3 is encoded by other sequences in the same sample as well. This rearrangement joins TRBV7-2 to TRBJ2-7; 8 nucleotides line up with TRBD1. Looked up from germline, CDR1 is SGHTA and CDR2 is FQGNSA. Germline trimming cut 5 bases from V and 5 bases from J; bases unmatched to any gene: 8. This CDR3 is built from 14 residues. CDR3 coding DNA: TGTGCCAGCAGCAGAGACAGGGGTAGGAACGAGCAGTACTTC. This sequence encodes CASSRDRGRNEQYF.

The chain is built from TRBV2 and TRBJ2-7; 8 positions match TRBD1. This CDR3 is 12 amino acids long. The germline V gene encodes CDR1 SNHLY and CDR2 FYNNEI. The V and J ends lost 6 bases and 5 bases, in that order; junction bases with no gene match: 3. The CDR3: CASSIQGDEQYF. The CDR3 DNA reads TGTGCCAGCAGCATACAGGGGGACGAGCAGTACTTC.